Listed here are 9 T cell receptor beta chains from one sample, sequenced in a study of T cells in narcolepsy. This table comes from immunoSEQ multiplex PCR, and its TCRdb copy is limited to in-frame clones, with some not included. The table includes some 30,000 clones, around 80% detected once. Source material: CD45RA- memory CD4+ T cells from PBMCs. The receptors originated from a human donor with narcolepsy.

CDR3 residues: CASSWGGGLDGYTF. CDR3 DNA: TGCGCCAGCAGTTGGGGCGGGGGGCTCGATGGCTACACCTTC. The chain couples TRBV5-1 to TRBJ1-2; tentative D call: TRBD1 (6 bases). The germline V gene encodes CDR1 SGHRS and CDR2 YFSETQ. This CDR3 region has 14 residues. V gave up 5 bases and J gave up 6 bases, with 17 bases separating them.

The V and J genes are TRBV6-1 and TRBJ2-1, with 9 bases matching TRBD2. Trimming cost V 11 bases and J 10 bases; bases outside gene matches: 18. Germline CDR1 and CDR2: MNHNS and SASEGT. The CDR3 is 15 amino acids. CDR3 region: CALRGGGALDGEQFF. The CDR3 nucleotides read TGTGCCCTCAGGGGCGGGGGGGCCTTAGATGGAGAGCAGTTCTTC.

In this sample, this clone turned up a few times. V usage is TRBV2 and J usage is TRBJ1-1; D perhaps matches TRBD1 (5 bases). With 5 bases removed from V and 5 bases from J, the gap between germline ends came to 12 bases. Germline CDR1 is SNHLY and CDR2 is FYNNEI. The CDR3 sequence is 13 residues long. The CDR3, as DNA: TGTGCCAGCAGTCGGACAACAATAACTGAAGCTTTCTTT. It is translated as CASSRTTITEAFF.

The V call is TRBV7-6, the J call TRBJ2-7; TRBD2 agrees at 7 bases. J was trimmed by 3 bases and V by 2 bases; bases with no gene match: 13. This CDR3 comprises 17 residues. Germline values: CDR1 SGHVS, CDR2 FNYEAQ. CDR3 protein: CASSLTFTSAQIYEQYF. The CDR3 nucleotides read TGTGCCAGCAGCTTAACCTTTACTAGCGCGCAGATCTACGAGCAGTACTTC.

The gene calls are TRBV7-8 and TRBJ1-2; 9 nucleotides match TRBD1. J lost 8 bases, V lost 1 base, and 5 bases had no gene match. The CDR3 runs 14 residues. The germline V gene has CDR1 SGHVS and CDR2 FQNEAQ. Here the CDR3 DNA reads TGTGCCAGCAGCTTAGTCAGGACAGGGGTGGGCTACACCTTC. Translation gives CASSLVRTGVGYTF.

The rearrangement links TRBV19 to TRBJ2-5; D remains unclear. The V and J ends lost 7 bases and 2 bases respectively, with 14 bases between them. The germline V gene encodes CDR1 LNHDA and CDR2 SQIVND (reference sequence). This CDR3 has 14 amino acids. The CDR3 nucleotides are TGTGCCAGTAAGGTCAGAAGTACTCAAGAGACCCAGTACTTC. Encoded protein: CASKVRSTQETQYF.

This clone turned up a few times. The gene calls are TRBV30 and TRBJ2-7; 11 bases line up with TRBD1. V shed 6 bases, J shed 3 bases, and the junction held 4 bases outside the gene matches. The length of the CDR3 is 13 residues. Germline V CDR1 and CDR2: GTSNPN, SVGIG (reference sequence). CDR3 nucleotide sequence: TGTGCCTGTGGACAGGGGGCGCGCTACGAGCAGTACTTC. It translates to CACGQGARYEQYF. The whole variable domain, filled in from reference TRBV30 and TRBJ2-7, reads SQTIHQWPATLVQPVGSPLSLECTVEGTSNPNLYWYRQAAGRGLQLLFYSVGIGQISSEVPQNLSASRPQDRQFILSSKKLLLSDSGFYLCACGQGARYEQYFGPGTRLTVT.

In this sample, this clone turned up once. The rearrangement joins TRBV18 to TRBJ2-7, with D perhaps matching TRBD1 (5 bases). The CDR3 contains 18 residues. The germline V and J ends were trimmed by 1 base and 7 bases, with 26 bases remaining between them. Germline-derived CDR1 and CDR2 are KGHSH and LQKENI. This CDR3 is CASSPLTMLDTNLGEQYF. CDR3 sequence (DNA): TGTGCCAGCTCACCACTTACTATGTTGGACACAAATTTGGGGGAGCAGTACTTC.

As to this clone: A read error may account for a junction end that differs from germline. The genes are TRBV2 and TRBJ1-2; D is uncertain. Germline V gene data show CDR1 as SNHLY and CDR2 as FYNNEI. The CDR3 is 11 residues long. In nucleotides, the CDR3 is TGTGCCAGCAGTGCCCGTTCGAGGCAGGTCTTC. Residues: CASSARSRQVF.